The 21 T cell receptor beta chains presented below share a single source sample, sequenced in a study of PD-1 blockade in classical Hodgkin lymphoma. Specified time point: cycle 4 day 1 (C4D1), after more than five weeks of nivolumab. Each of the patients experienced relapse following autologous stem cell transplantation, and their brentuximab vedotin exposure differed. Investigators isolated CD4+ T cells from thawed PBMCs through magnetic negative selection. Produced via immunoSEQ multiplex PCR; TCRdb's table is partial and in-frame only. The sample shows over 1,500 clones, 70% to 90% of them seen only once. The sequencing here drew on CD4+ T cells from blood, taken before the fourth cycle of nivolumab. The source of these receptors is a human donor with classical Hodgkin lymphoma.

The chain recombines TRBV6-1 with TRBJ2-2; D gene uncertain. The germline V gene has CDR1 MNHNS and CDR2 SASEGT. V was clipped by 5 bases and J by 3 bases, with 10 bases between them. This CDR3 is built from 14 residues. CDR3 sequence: CASSRVYDTGELFF. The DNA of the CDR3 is TGTGCCAGCAGTAGGGTATACGACACCGGGGAGCTGTTTTTT.

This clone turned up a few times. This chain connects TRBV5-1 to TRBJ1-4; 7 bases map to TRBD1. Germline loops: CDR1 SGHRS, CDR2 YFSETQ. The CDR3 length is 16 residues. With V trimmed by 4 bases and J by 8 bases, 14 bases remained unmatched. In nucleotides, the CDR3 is TGCGCCAGCAGCCCGGTTGGAGGGGGCTTGAAAGAAAAACTGTTTTTT. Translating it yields CASSPVGGGLKEKLFF.

The DNA for the CDR3 is TGTGCCAGCAGTACTCTCGGATCAGGGGTGGACTACGAGCAGTACTTC. Its translation is CASSTLGSGVDYEQYF. The V and J genes are TRBV11-2 and TRBJ2-7, with D tentatively TRBD1 (6 bases). CDR3 length: 16 amino acids. Trimming shortened V by 6 bases and J by 3 bases, and 21 bases separated the two germline ends. Germline V lookup: CDR1 SGHAT, CDR2 FQNNGV.

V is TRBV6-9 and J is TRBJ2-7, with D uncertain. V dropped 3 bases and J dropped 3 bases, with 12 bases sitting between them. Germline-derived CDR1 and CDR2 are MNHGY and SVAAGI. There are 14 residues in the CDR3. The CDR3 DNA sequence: TGTGCCAGCAGTTACCGGCGGAGTGGCTACGAGCAGTACTTC. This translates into CASSYRRSGYEQYF.

CDR3 region: CASSIRGDTEAFF. CDR3 nucleotides: TGTGCCAGTAGTATTAGAGGTGACACTGAAGCTTTCTTT. The rearrangement joins TRBV19 to TRBJ1-1; no clear D gene. Germline-derived CDR1 and CDR2 are LNHDA and SQIVND (reference sequence). Trimming took off 3 bases at V and 3 bases at J, with 8 bases between the two ends. The CDR3 sequence is 13 residues long.

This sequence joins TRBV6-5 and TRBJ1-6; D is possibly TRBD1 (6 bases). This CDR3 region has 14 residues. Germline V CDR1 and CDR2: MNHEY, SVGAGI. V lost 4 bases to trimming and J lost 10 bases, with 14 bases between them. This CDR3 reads CASSSDSLWSPLHF. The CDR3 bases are TGTGCCAGCAGTTCGGACAGTCTCTGGTCACCCCTCCACTTT.

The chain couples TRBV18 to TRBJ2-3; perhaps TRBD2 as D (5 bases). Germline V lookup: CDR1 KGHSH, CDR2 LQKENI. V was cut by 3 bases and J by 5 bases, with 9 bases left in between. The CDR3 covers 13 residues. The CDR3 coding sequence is TGTGCCAGCTCACCGCTTGCGGGAGATACGCAGTATTTT. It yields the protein CASSPLAGDTQYF. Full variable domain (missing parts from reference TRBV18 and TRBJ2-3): NAGVMQNPRHLVRRRGQEARLRCSPMKGHSHVYWYRQLPEEGLKFMVYLQKENIIDESGMPKERFSAEFPKEGPSILRIQQVVRGDSAAYFCASSPLAGDTQYFGPGTRLTVL.

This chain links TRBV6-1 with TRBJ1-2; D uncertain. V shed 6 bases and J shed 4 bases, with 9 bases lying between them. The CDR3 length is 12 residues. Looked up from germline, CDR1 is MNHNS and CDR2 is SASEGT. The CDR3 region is CASRSEGYGYTF. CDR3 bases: TGTGCCAGCAGATCAGAAGGCTATGGCTACACCTTC.

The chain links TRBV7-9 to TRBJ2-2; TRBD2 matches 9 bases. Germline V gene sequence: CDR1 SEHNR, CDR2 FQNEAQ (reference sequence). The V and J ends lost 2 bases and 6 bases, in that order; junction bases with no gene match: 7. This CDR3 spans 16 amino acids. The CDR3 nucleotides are TGTGCCAGCAGCTTATCGCGGGGGGGCAGCGCCGGGGAGCTGTTTTTT. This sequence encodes CASSLSRGGSAGELFF.

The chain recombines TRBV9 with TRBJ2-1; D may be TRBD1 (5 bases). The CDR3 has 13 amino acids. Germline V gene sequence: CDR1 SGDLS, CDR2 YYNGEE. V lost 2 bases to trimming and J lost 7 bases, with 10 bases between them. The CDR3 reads CASSVRTRNEQFF. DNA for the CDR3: TGTGCCAGCAGCGTGAGGACAAGAAATGAGCAGTTCTTC.

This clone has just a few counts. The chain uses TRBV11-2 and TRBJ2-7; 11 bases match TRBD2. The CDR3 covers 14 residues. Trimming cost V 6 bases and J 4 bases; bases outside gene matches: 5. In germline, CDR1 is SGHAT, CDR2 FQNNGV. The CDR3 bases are TGTGCCAGCAGGTCCGGGACTAGCGGTTACGAGCAGTACTTC. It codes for CASRSGTSGYEQYF.

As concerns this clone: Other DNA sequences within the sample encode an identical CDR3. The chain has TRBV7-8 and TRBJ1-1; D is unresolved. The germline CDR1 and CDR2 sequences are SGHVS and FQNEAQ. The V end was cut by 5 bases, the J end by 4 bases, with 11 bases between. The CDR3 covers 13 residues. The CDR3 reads CASSRELGTEAFF. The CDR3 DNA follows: TGTGCCAGCAGCCGGGAGCTGGGCACTGAAGCTTTCTTT.

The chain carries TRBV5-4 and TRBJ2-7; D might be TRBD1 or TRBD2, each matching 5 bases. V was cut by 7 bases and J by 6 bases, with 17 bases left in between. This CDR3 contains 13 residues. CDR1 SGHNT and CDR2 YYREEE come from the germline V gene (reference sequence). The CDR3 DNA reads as TGTGCCAGCCTCCGAAGAGGGACGGGCGAGCAGTACTTC. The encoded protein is CASLRRGTGEQYF.

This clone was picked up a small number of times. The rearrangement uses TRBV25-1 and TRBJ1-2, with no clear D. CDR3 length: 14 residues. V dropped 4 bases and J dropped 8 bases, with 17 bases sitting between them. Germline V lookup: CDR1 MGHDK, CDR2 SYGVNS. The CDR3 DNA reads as TGTGCCAGCAGTGTCGTGACTTCAGCAGGAGGCTACACCTTC. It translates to CASSVVTSAGGYTF.

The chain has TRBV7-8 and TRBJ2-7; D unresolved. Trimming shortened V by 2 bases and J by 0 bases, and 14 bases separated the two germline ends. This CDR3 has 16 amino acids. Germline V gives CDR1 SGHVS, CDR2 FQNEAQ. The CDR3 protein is CASSLMGSLSSYEQYF. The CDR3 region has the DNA TGTGCCAGCAGCTTAATGGGCAGTCTAAGCTCCTACGAGCAGTACTTC. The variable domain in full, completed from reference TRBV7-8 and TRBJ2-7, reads GAGVSQSPRYKVAKRGQDVALRCDPISGHVSLFWYQQALGQGPEFLTYFQNEAQLDKSGLPSDRFFAERPEGSVSTLKIQRTQQEDSAVYLCASSLMGSLSSYEQYFGPGTRLTVT.

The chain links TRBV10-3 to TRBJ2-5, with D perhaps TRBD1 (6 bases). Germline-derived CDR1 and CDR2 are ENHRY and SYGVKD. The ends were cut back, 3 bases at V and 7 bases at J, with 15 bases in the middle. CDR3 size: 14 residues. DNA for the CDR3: TGTGCCATCAGTGATAGGCAGGGGTCAGGGACCCAGTACTTC. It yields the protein CAISDRQGSGTQYF.

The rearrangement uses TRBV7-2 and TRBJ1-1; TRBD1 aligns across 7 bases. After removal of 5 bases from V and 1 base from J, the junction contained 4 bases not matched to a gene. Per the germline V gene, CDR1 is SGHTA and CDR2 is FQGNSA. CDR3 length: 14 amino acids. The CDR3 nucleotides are TGTGCCAGCAGCCGGGACAGATCGAACACTGAAGCTTTCTTT. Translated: CASSRDRSNTEAFF.

CDR3 region: CAISGTGFDEQFF. CDR3 nucleotides: TGTGCCATCAGTGGCACAGGTTTCGATGAGCAGTTCTTC. The chain carries TRBV10-3 and TRBJ2-1, with D perhaps matching TRBD1 (5 bases). The germline V and J ends were trimmed by 4 bases and 8 bases, with 12 bases remaining between them. The CDR3 runs 13 residues. Germline CDR1 is ENHRY and CDR2 is SYGVKD.

CDR3 DNA sequence: TGTGCCAGCAGCAAGATCGGACGCCAGTCCTATGGCTACACCTTC. Translation: CASSKIGRQSYGYTF. The chain uses TRBV5-4 and TRBJ1-2; D gene unclear. Germline V gene sequence: CDR1 SGHNT, CDR2 YYREEE (reference sequence). The V end was cut by 4 bases, the J end by 4 bases, with 17 bases between. The CDR3 length is 15 residues. Filled out from reference TRBV5-4 and TRBJ1-2, the complete variable domain reads ETGVTQSPTHLIKTRGQQVTLRCSSQSGHNTVSWYQQALGQGPQFIFQYYREEENGRGNFPPRFSGLQFPNYSSELNVNALELDDSALYLCASSKIGRQSYGYTFGSGTRLTVV.

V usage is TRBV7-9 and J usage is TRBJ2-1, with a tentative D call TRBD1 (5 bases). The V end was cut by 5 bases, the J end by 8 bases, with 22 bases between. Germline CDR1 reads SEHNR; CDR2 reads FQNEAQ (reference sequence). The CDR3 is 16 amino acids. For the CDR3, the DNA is TGTGCCAGCAGCCCGCACGTCCAGGGTCTGATCGATGAGCAGTTCTTC. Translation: CASSPHVQGLIDEQFF.

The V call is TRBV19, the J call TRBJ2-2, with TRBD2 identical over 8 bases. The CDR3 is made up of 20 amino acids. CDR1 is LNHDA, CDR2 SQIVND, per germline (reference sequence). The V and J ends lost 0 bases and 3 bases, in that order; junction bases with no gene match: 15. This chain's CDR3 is CASSIDRPQAGGLDTGELFF. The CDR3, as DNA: TGTGCCAGTAGTATAGATAGGCCCCAGGCGGGAGGCCTGGACACCGGGGAGCTGTTTTTT.